This TCR beta chain was identified during a study of blood T cells in healthy people across ages. Study-level findings and limits: Roughly linear declines in TCR beta diversity per million T cells occurred with age.

It was with a sample-barcoded 5' primer and a J-beta primer mix that a second PCR of roughly 6 to 12 cycles was run. Each CDR3 protein gets one entry after TCRdb re-called the 5' RACE reads with MiXCR. The sample contains more than 800,000 distinct CDR3 sequences, under 45% of which appear only once. Turning to this clonotype: Its matching antigen is unknown.

This clonotype was sampled from a woman aged 55 to 70 in good health. The sample comprised blood.

CDR3 nucleotide sequence: TGCAGCGCCGGGGGAGACGGCGAAAAACTGTTTTTT. It specifies CSAGGDGEKLFF. The rearrangement uses TRBV29-1 and TRBJ1-4; TRBD1 might be the D (5 bases). V was pared by 7 bases and J by 8 bases, with 14 bases between. Germline CDR1 reads SQVTM; CDR2 reads ANQGSEA. The CDR3 spans 12 residues.